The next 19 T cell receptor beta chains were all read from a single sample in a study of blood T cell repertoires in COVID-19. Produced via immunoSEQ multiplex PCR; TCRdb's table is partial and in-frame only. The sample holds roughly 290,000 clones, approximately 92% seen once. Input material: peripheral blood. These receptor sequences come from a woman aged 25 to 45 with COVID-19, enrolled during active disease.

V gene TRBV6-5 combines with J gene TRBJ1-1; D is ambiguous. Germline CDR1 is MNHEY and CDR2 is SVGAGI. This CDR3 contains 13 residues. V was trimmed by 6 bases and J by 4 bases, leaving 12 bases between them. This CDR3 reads CASRPRLITEAFF. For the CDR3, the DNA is TGTGCCAGCAGACCCCGACTGATCACTGAAGCTTTCTTT.

The CDR3 DNA follows: TGTGCCAGCAGTGAAGTGACTAGCGGGTGGTACAATGAGCAGTTCTTC. Its protein product is CASSEVTSGWYNEQFF. The V gene is TRBV6-1, the J gene TRBJ2-1, with 10 bases aligning to TRBD2. The length of the CDR3 is 16 residues. Germline V gene sequence: CDR1 MNHNS, CDR2 SASEGT. Germline trimming cut 1 base from V and 4 bases from J; bases unmatched to any gene: 4.

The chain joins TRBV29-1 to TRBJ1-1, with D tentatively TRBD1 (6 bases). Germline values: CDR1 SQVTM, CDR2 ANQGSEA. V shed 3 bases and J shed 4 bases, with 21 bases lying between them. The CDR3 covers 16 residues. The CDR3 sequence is CSVDPWGLPGTTEAFF. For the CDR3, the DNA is TGCAGCGTTGACCCCTGGGGGCTTCCCGGGACCACTGAAGCTTTCTTT. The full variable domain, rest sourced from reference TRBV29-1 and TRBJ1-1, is SAVISQKPSRDICQRGTSLTIQCQVDSQVTMMFWYRQQPGQSLTLIATANQGSEATYESGFVIDKFPISRPNLTFSTLTVSNMSPEDSSIYLCSVDPWGLPGTTEAFFGQGTRLTVV.

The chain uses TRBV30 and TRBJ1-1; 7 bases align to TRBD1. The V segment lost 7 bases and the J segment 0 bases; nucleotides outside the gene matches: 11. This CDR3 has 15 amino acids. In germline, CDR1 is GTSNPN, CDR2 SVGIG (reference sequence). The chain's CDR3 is CAFQQGSWMNTEAFF. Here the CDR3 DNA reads TGTGCCTTCCAACAGGGGTCCTGGATGAACACTGAAGCTTTCTTT.

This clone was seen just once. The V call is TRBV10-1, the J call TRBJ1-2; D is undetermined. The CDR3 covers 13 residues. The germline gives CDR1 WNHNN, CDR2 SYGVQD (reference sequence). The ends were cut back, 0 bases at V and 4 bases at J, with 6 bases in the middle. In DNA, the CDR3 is TGCGCCAGCAGTGAGTCGGCGGGCTATGGCTACACCTTC. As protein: CASSESAGYGYTF.

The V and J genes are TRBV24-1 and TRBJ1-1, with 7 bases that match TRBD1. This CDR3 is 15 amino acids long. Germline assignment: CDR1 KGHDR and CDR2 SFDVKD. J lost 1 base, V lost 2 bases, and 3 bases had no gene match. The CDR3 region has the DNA TGTGCCACCAGTGATTCGACAGGGCGGAACACTGAAGCTTTCTTT. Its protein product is CATSDSTGRNTEAFF.

The DNA of the CDR3 is TGTGCCACAAGGAGTACCGGGACTAGAGGCCTCTCCTACGAGCAGTACTTC. Translation: CATRSTGTRGLSYEQYF. The rearrangement links TRBV2 to TRBJ2-7, with TRBD2 matching 8 bases. Per the germline V gene, CDR1 is SNHLY and CDR2 is FYNNEI. CDR3 length equals 17 residues. V trimming: 10 bases; J trimming: 0 bases; junction bases outside the gene matches: 17.

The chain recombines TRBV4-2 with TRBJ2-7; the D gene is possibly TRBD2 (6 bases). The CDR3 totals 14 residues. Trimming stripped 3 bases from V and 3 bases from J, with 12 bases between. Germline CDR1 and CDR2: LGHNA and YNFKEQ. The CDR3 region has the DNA TGTGCCAGCAGCCAGGGACTGTATAACTACGAGCAGTACTTC. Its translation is CASSQGLYNYEQYF.

The CDR3, as DNA: TGTGCCAGCAGTTCTATGTTGGACTTCCATACCCAGTACTTC. Its translation: CASSSMLDFHTQYF. V is TRBV6-2 or TRBV6-3 and J is TRBJ2-5; TRBD2 is a possible D gene (5 bases). There are 14 residues in the CDR3. V was shortened by 4 bases and J by 8 bases, with 17 bases between the two germline ends. CDR1 MNHEY and CDR2 SVGEGT come from the germline V gene.

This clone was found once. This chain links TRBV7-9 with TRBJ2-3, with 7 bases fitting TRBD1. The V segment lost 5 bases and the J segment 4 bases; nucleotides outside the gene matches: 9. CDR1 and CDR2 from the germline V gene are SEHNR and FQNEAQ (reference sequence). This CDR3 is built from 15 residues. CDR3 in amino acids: CASSHRDSLPDTQYF. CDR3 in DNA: TGTGCCAGCAGCCACCGGGACAGCCTCCCAGATACGCAGTATTTT.

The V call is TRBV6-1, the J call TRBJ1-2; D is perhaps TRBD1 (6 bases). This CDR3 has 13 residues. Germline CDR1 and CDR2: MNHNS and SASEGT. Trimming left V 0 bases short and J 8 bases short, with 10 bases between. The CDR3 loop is CASSEAGQRGYTF. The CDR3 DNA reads TGTGCCAGCAGTGAAGCAGGACAGAGGGGCTACACCTTC.

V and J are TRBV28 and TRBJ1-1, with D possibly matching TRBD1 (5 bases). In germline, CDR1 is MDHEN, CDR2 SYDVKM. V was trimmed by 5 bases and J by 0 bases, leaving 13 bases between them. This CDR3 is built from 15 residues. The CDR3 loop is CASSPGTLMNTEAFF. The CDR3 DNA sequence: TGTGCCAGCAGTCCCGGGACTTTGATGAACACTGAAGCTTTCTTT.

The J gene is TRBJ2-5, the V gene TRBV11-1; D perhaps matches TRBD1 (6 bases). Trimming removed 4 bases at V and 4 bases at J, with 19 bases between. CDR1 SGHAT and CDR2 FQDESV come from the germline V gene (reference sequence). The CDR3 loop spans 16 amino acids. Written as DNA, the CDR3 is TGTGCCAGCAGCTCTGGATGGGGGCAGGGCCGAGAGACCCAGTACTTC. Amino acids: CASSSGWGQGRETQYF.

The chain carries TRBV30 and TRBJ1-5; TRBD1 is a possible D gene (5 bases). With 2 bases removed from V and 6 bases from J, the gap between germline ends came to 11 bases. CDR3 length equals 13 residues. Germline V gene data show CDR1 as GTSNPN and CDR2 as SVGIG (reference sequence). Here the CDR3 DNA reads TGTGCCTGGAGTTTGCAGGGCGGTCAGCCCCAGCATTTT. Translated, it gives CAWSLQGGQPQHF.

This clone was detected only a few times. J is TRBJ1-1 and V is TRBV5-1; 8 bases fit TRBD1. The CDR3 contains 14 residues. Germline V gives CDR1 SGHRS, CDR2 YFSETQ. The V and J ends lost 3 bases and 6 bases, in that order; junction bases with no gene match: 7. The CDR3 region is CASSSMDRESEAFF. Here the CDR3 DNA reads TGCGCCAGCAGCTCTATGGACAGGGAGTCTGAAGCTTTCTTT.

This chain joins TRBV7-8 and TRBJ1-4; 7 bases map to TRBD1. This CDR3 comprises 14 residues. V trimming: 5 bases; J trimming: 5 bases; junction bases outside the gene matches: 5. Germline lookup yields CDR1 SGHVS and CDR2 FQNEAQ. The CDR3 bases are TGTGCCAGCAGCCCAGGGACAGTGAATGAAAAACTGTTTTTT. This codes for CASSPGTVNEKLFF.

This CDR3 reads CASSIRGDGANVLTF. Here the CDR3 DNA reads TGTGCCAGTAGTATCCGGGGGGACGGGGCCAACGTCCTGACTTTC. J is TRBJ2-6 and V is TRBV19, with 7 bases that match TRBD2. Germline lookup yields CDR1 LNHDA and CDR2 SQIVND (reference sequence). The CDR3 consists of 15 residues. With V trimmed by 3 bases and J by 4 bases, 3 bases remained unmatched.

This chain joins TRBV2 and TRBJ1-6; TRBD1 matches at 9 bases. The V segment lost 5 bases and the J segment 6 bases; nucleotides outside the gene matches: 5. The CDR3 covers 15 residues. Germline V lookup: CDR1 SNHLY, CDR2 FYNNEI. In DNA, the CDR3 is TGTGCCAGCAGTCGGACAGGGGAGGGTAATTCACCCCTCCACTTT. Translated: CASSRTGEGNSPLHF.

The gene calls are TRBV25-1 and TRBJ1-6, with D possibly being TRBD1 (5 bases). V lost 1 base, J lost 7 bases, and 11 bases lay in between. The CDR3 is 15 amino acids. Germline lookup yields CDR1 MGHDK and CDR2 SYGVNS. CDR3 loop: CASSEFGARNSPLHF. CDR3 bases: TGTGCCAGCAGTGAATTTGGGGCGCGAAATTCACCCCTCCACTTT.